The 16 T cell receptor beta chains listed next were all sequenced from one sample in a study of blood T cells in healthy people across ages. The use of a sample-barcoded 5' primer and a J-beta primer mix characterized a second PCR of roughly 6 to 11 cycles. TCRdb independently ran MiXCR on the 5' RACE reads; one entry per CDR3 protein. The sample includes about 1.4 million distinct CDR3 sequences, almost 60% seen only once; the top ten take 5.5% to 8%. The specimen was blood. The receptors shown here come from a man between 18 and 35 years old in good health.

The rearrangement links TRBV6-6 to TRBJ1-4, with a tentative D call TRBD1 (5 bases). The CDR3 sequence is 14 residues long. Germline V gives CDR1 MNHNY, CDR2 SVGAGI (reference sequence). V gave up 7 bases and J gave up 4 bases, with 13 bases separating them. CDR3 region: CASTRDGINEKLFF. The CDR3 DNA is TGTGCCAGCACTCGGGACGGAATTAATGAAAAACTGTTTTTT.

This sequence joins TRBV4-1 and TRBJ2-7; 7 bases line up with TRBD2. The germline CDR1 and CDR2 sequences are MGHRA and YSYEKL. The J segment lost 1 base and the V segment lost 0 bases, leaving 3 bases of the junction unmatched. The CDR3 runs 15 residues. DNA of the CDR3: TGCGCCAGCAGCCAAGAACCGGGAGGATCCTACGAGCAGTACTTC. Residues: CASSQEPGGSYEQYF.

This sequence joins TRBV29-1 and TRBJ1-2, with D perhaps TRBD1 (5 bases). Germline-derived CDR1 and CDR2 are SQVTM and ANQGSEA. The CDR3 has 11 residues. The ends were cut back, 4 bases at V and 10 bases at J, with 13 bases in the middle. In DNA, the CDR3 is TGCAGCGTTGTTATGGGGGGGGACTACACCTTC. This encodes CSVVMGGDYTF.

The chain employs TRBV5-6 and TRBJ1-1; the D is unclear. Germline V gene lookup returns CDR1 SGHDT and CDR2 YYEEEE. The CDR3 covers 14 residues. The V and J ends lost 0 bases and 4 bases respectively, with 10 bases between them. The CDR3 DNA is TGTGCCAGCAGCTTGGGTGTATGGCTCACTGAAGCTTTCTTT. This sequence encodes CASSLGVWLTEAFF.

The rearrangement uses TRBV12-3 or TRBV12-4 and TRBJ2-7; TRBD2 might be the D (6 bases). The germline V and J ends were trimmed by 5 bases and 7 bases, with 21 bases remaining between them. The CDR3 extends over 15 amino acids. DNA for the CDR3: TGTGCCAGCAGTGCGACTAGTCCGGATTACAATGAGCAGTACTTC. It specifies CASSATSPDYNEQYF.

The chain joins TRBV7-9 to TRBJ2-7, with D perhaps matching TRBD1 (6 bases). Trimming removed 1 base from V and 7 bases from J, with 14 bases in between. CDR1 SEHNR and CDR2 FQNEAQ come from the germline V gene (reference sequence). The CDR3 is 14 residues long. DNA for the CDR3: TGTGCCAGCAGCTTAGACCCCAGGGGTGGAGAGCAGTACTTC. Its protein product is CASSLDPRGGEQYF.

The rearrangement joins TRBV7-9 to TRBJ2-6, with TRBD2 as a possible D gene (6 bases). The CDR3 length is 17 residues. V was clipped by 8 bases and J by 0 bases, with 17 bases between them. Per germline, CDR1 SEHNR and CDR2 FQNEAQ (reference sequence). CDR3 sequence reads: CASETAGHDSGANVLTF. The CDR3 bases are TGTGCCAGCGAGACTGCGGGGCATGACTCTGGGGCCAACGTCCTGACTTTC. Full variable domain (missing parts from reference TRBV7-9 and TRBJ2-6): DTGVSQNPRHKITKRGQNVTFRCDPISEHNRLYWYRQTLGQGPEFLTYFQNEAQLEKSRLLSDRFSAERPKGSFSTLEIQRTEQGDSAMYLCASETAGHDSGANVLTFGAGSRLTVL.

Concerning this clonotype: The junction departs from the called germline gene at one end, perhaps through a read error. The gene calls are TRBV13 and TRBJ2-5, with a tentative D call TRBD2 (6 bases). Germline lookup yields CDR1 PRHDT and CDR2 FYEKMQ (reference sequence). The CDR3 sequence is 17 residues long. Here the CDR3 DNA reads TGTGCCAGCAGCTTAAGGTCTGTCCAGCGGGCGCAAGAGACCCGGTACTTC. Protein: CASSLRSVQRAQETRYF.

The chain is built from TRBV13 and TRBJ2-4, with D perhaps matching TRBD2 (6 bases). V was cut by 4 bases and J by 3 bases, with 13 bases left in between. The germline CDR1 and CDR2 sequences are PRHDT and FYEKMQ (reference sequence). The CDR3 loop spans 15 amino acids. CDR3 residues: CASSSEGLNKNIQYF. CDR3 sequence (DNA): TGTGCCAGCAGCTCCGAGGGACTGAACAAAAACATTCAGTACTTC.

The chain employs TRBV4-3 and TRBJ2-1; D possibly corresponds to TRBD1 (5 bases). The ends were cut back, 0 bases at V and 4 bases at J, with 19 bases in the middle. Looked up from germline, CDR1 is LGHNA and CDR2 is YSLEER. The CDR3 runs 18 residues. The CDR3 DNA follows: TGCGCCAGCAGCCAAGACTTTCATGGGGCAGGGCTTTACAATGAGCAGTTCTTC. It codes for CASSQDFHGAGLYNEQFF.

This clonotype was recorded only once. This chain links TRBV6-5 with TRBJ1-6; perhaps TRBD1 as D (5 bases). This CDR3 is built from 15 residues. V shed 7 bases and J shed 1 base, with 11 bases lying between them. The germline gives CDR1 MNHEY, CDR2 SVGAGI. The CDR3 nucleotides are TGTGCCAGCACCCCGGGGGTTTCCTATAATTCACCCCTCCACTTT. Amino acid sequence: CASTPGVSYNSPLHF.

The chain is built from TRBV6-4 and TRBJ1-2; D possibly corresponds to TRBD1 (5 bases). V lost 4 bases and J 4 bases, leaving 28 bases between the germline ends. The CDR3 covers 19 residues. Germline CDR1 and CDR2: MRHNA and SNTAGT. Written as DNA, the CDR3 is TGTGCCAGCAGTGGCAACCCGGGACGGCGATTAAACCAAGTCTATGGCTACACCTTC. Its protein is CASSGNPGRRLNQVYGYTF.

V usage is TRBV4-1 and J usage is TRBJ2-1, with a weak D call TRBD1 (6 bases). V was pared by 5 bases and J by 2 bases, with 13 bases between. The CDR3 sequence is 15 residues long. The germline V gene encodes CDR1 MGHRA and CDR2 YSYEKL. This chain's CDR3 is CASSSSGHPYNEQFF. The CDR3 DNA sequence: TGCGCCAGCAGCAGCTCGGGACACCCCTACAATGAGCAGTTCTTC.

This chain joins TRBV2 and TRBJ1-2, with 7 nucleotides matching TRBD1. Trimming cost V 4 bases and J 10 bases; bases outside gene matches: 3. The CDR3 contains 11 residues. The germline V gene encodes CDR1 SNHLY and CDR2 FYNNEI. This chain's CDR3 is CASSATGFYTF. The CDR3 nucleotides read TGTGCCAGCAGTGCGACAGGGTTCTACACCTTC.

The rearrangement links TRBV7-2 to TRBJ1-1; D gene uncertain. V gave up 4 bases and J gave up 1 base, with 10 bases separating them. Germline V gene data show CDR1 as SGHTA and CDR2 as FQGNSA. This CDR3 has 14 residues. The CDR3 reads CASSSPIWNTEAFF. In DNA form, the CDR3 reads TGTGCCAGCAGCTCACCGATATGGAACACTGAAGCTTTCTTT. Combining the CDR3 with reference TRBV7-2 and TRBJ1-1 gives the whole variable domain GAGVSQSPSNKVTEKGKDVELRCDPISGHTALYWYRQSLGQGLEFLIYFQGNSAPDKSGLPSDRFSAERTGGSVSTLTIQRTQQEDSAVYLCASSSPIWNTEAFFGQGTRLTVV.

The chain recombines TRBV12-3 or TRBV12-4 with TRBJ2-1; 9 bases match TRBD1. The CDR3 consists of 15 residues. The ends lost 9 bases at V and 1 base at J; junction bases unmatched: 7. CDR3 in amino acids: CASGGQGPSYNEQFF. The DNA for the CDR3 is TGTGCCAGTGGGGGACAGGGACCATCCTACAATGAGCAGTTCTTC.